This T cell receptor (beta chain) originates from a study of blood T cell repertoires in COVID-19 (dated by TCRdb to the early 2020s). About the full investigation: Samples from collaborators originated in the United States, Italy and Spain and spanned both the acute and convalescent phases of COVID-19. The prospective study material was composed of cDNA or gDNA derived from T cells, B-cell-depleted T cells, or PBMCs. Deeply sampled blood TCRbeta repertoires from subjects exposed to, actively infected with, or recovered from COVID-19 were included in the dataset. The repertoires were made available in a free public database intended to serve as a resource for research on the immune response to SARS-CoV-2. Samples came from the ongoing ImmuneRACE study (first 160 participants) plus 1,254 subjects from 6 global collaborators. A de-identified subject ID, COVID-19 status, age in years and sex were almost always included in the sample metadata. HLA class I and class II types, where available, came from metadata supplied by the sample provider rather than from assay-based typing.

In this sample, this clone turned up once. What this receptor recognizes is not known. No quality values exist for individual bases; no much larger clone is one base distant. After removal of 3 bases from V and 2 bases from J, the junction retains 6 bases not matched to a gene. CDR1 and CDR2 are read off the germline V gene (reference sequence) as SEHNR and FQNEAQ. There are 16 amino acids in the CDR3, from cysteine to phenylalanine inclusive. CDR3 DNA only is kept here, 48 bases in frame from base 1. TCRbeta CDR3 regions were amplified from genomic DNA using the immunoSEQ Assay, a bias-controlled multiplex PCR. As for how the authors treated the data: Within the assay, amplification of reference gene primers was used to estimate how many nucleated cells each sample contained. Sequence reads were collapsed and filtered to measure the absolute abundance of every unique TCRbeta CDR3 rearrangement. For each sample, productive Simpson clonality was calculated as the square root of Simpson's diversity index over productive rearrangements. The table comes from immuneACCESS by way of TCRdb, which keeps in-frame sequences with V and J called. Part of the clones is missing from these tables; in studies checked, under half for an unresolved V gene and the rest for unknown reasons. V and J calls and clone size are given by that table; D and trimming were obtained from the DNA. The sample table holds about 300,000 clones, of which roughly nine tenths were seen once. The ten largest clones capture about 2% of the sample.

At one collaborating source in Seattle, patients were enrolled during active infection and were followed longitudinally through the course of disease. The collaborating institutions used their own protocols to collect whole blood in K2EDTA tubes. For TCRbeta analysis, collaborators shipped samples in one of three forms: frozen whole blood, isolated PBMCs, or DNA extracted from either of those sample types. Results and caveats for the whole study, not just this receptor: The quantity of clinical and demographic metadata differed by source and by participant and was supplied without curation.

Specimen: peripheral blood. The receptor's source is a woman between 25 and 40 years old with COVID-19, enrolled during active disease. The chain joins TRBV7-9 to TRBJ2-2, with TRBD1 identical over 7 junction bases. The encoded CDR3 is CASSFAGGENTGELFF. The DNA reads TGTGCCAGCAGCTTCGCAGGGGGAGAAAACACCGGGGAGCTGTTTTTT.